These T cell receptor beta chains were read from a single sample in a study of blood T cell repertoires in COVID-19. The data were produced by immunoSEQ multiplex PCR, yet TCRdb's version contains in-frame clones alone and is incomplete. In the table there are 70,000 to 90,000 clones, 70% to 90% of which are singletons. The sequenced material came from peripheral blood. The origin of the receptors is a man aged 80 or over with COVID-19, enrolled during active disease. The CDR3 runs from the conserved cysteine through the conserved F or W. A D gene is named only where the DNA matches it firmly. The size entry is marked missing in some rows and otherwise reads once, few, many or a size class.

. | TRBJ1-6 | . | TRBV14 | CASKSIGDSPLHF | TGTGCCAGCAAGTCGATCGGGGATTCACCCCTCCACTTT
. | TRBJ2-3 | TRBD2 | TRBV27 | CASSLSASGRAADTQYF | TGTGCCAGCAGTTTATCCGCTAGCGGGAGGGCGGCAGATACGCAGTATTTT
. | TRBJ2-2 | TRBD1 | TRBV18 | CASSPPSGGSTGELFF | TGTGCCAGCTCACCCCCCTCAGGGGGCAGTACCGGGGAGCTGTTTTTT
. | TRBJ1-4 | . | TRBV7-2 | CASSPLQGRNEKLFF | TGTGCCAGCAGCCCCTTACAGGGTAGAAATGAAAAACTGTTTTTT
. | TRBJ2-3 | TRBD1 | TRBV19 | CASSIPGQGRADTQYF | TGTGCCAGTAGTATCCCGGGACAGGGGAGAGCAGATACGCAGTATTTT
. | TRBJ1-6 | . | TRBV7-2 | CASRFKGGDSPLHF | TGTGCCAGCAGGTTTAAAGGGGGAGATTCACCCCTCCACTTT
. | TRBJ2-3 | TRBD2 | TRBV29-1 | CSVEGGGSSTDTQYF | TGCAGCGTTGAAGGAGGCGGGAGTTCCACAGATACGCAGTATTTT
once | TRBJ2-5 | TRBD2 | TRBV11-1 | CASSPGGRETQYF | TGTGCCAGCAGCCCGGGGGGGCGAGAGACCCAGTACTTC
. | TRBJ1-2 | TRBD1 | TRBV29-1 | CSVDRGTETADGYTF | TGCAGCGTTGATAGGGGGACAGAAACTGCGGACGGCTACACCTTC
. | TRBJ1-2 | TRBD1 | TRBV7-6 | CASSPRPTGDLNYGYTF | TGTGCCAGCAGCCCCCGCCCGACAGGGGACCTTAACTATGGCTACACCTTC
. | TRBJ1-2 | TRBD1 | TRBV4-2 | CASRLTGASGPINYGYTF | TGTGCCAGCAGGTTAACAGGGGCCTCGGGACCGATTAACTATGGCTACACCTTC
. | TRBJ2-5 | TRBD2 | TRBV6-2/TRBV6-3 | CASSYSRRGGQETQYF | TGTGCCAGCAGTTACTCTAGGCGGGGGGGCCAAGAGACCCAGTACTTC
few | TRBJ1-6 | . | TRBV9 | CASSVDPETFSPLHF | TGTGCCAGCAGCGTAGATCCGGAGACCTTTTCACCCCTCCACTTT
. | TRBJ2-7 | TRBD1 | TRBV28 | CASSQTGNTYEQYF | TGTGCCAGCAGTCAGACAGGGAACACCTACGAGCAGTACTTC
. | TRBJ1-3 | . | TRBV5-1 | CASSFAAGGNTIYF | TGCGCCAGCAGCTTCGCGGCAGGGGGAAACACCATATATTTT
few | TRBJ2-6 | . | TRBV7-6 | CASSLEAGNSGANVLTF | TGTGCCAGCAGCTTAGAGGCGGGTAACTCTGGGGCCAACGTCCTGACTTTC
. | TRBJ1-1 | . | TRBV19 | CASAPALTESDTEAFF | TGTGCCAGTGCACCCGCCCTGACAGAGTCCGACACTGAAGCTTTCTTT
. | TRBJ2-3 | TRBD2 | TRBV20-1 | CSASFTSGFRPGTDTQYF | TGCAGTGCTAGTTTTACTAGCGGGTTCCGGCCAGGGACAGATACGCAGTATTTT
. | TRBJ2-2 | TRBD2 | TRBV7-9 | CASSPLAGGHTGELFF | TGTGCCAGCAGCCCACTAGCGGGGGGACACACCGGGGAGCTGTTTTTT
. | TRBJ1-2 | . | TRBV6-6 | CASSFADRVPNYGYTF | TGTGCCAGCAGTTTCGCGGACAGAGTCCCTAACTATGGCTACACCTTC
. | TRBJ2-7 | . | TRBV9 | CASSAWGVGIHEQYF | TGTGCCAGCAGCGCCTGGGGGGTGGGTATACACGAGCAGTACTTC
. | TRBJ2-5 | TRBD2 | TRBV5-6 | CASSLIAGGETQYF | TGTGCCAGCAGCTTGATAGCGGGGGGTGAGACCCAGTACTTC
few | TRBJ1-6 | . | TRBV7-2 | CASSYQNSPLHF | TGTGCCAGCAGCTACCAGAATTCACCCCTCCACTTT
. | TRBJ1-2 | TRBD1 | TRBV4-1 | CASSQELRGGHYGYTF | TGCGCCAGCAGCCAAGAACTCAGAGGGGGCCACTATGGCTACACCTTC
. | TRBJ1-5 | . | TRBV19 | CASAATGTNQPQHF | TGTGCCAGTGCCGCAACAGGGACCAATCAGCCCCAGCATTTT
. | TRBJ2-5 | TRBD1 | TRBV5-4 | CASSLPTGGQETQYF | TGTGCCAGCAGCTTACCGACAGGGGGCCAAGAGACCCAGTACTTC
. | TRBJ1-5 | TRBD1 | TRBV28 | CASNRDSNQPQHF | TGTGCCAGCAACCGGGACAGTAATCAGCCCCAGCATTTT
once | TRBJ2-7 | TRBD1 | TRBV6-6 | CASSYGTGGGEQYF | TGTGCCAGCAGTTACGGTACAGGGGGCGGCGAGCAGTACTTC
. | TRBJ1-1 | TRBD1 | TRBV25-1 | CASRDRGMQMGFF | TGTGCCAGCAGGGACAGGGGGATGCAAATGGGGTTCTTT
. | TRBJ1-1 | TRBD1 | TRBV9 | CASSPTGGNTEAFF | TGTGCCAGCAGCCCGACAGGGGGTAACACTGAAGCTTTCTTT
. | TRBJ1-5 | . | TRBV7-2 | CASSSTLTGQPQHF | TGTGCCAGCAGCTCAACCCTAACGGGTCAGCCCCAGCATTTT
. | TRBJ1-1 | . | TRBV7-9 | CASSSHQTMNTEAFF | TGTGCCAGCAGCTCCCACCAGACAATGAACACTGAAGCTTTCTTT
. | TRBJ2-7 | . | TRBV28 | CASSLSGREQYF | TGTGCCAGCAGTTTGTCAGGGCGCGAGCAGTACTTC
. | TRBJ2-1 | . | TRBV7-2 | CASRGTENNNEQFF | TGTGCCAGCAGAGGCACAGAGAATAACAATGAGCAGTTCTTC
. | TRBJ2-1 | TRBD2 | TRBV11-2 | CASSQGRGAPNEQFF | TGTGCCAGCAGCCAAGGGCGGGGGGCCCCCAATGAGCAGTTCTTC
. | TRBJ2-5 | . | TRBV21-1 | CASSKVIRVGETQYF | TGTGCCAGCAGCAAAGTGATCAGGGTCGGGGAGACCCAGTACTTC
. | TRBJ1-4 | TRBD1 | TRBV5-1 | CASSDYDRGDEKLFF | TGCGCCAGCAGCGATTACGACAGGGGTGATGAAAAACTGTTTTTT
few | TRBJ2-5 | . | TRBV2 | CASSIDLAETQYF | TGTGCCAGCAGTATCGACCTAGCGGAGACCCAGTACTTC
. | TRBJ2-1 | TRBD1 | TRBV4-2 | CASSTRQGADNEQFF | TGTGCCAGCAGCACCCGACAGGGGGCGGACAATGAGCAGTTCTTC
. | TRBJ2-5 | TRBD2 | TRBV9 | CASSVDSGGAETQYF | TGTGCCAGCAGCGTAGACAGCGGGGGGGCTGAGACCCAGTACTTC
. | TRBJ1-3 | TRBD1 | TRBV7-6 | CASSQNPGGTSGNTIYF | TGTGCCAGCAGCCAAAACCCAGGGGGCACATCTGGAAACACCATATATTTT
. | TRBJ2-1 | . | TRBV11-3 | CASSKAWGRTEQFF | TGTGCCAGCAGCAAAGCGTGGGGGAGGACTGAGCAGTTCTTC
. | TRBJ2-5 | . | TRBV5-1 | CASSPEGRETQYF | TGCGCCAGCAGTCCCGAGGGTAGAGAGACCCAGTACTTC
. | TRBJ2-7 | . | TRBV5-4 | CASSLVRDGSSFSYEQYF | TGTGCCAGCAGCTTGGTCCGTGACGGGTCTTCGTTCTCCTACGAGCAGTACTTC
. | TRBJ1-4 | . | TRBV15 | CATSAGPTNEKLFF | TGTGCCACCAGCGCAGGGCCAACTAATGAAAAACTGTTTTTT
. | TRBJ2-5 | . | TRBV5-1 | CASSPGSQETQYF | TGCGCCAGCAGCCCGGGTTCCCAAGAGACCCAGTACTTC
. | TRBJ2-1 | TRBD1 | TRBV9 | CASSVGGTGHNEQFF | TGTGCCAGCAGCGTAGGTGGGACAGGACACAATGAGCAGTTCTTC
. | TRBJ2-2 | TRBD2 | TRBV5-1 | CASSLGLAGGLNTGELFF | TGCGCCAGCAGCTTGGGACTAGCGGGGGGGCTCAACACCGGGGAGCTGTTTTTT
few | TRBJ1-5 | . | TRBV3-1/TRBV3-2 | CASNTGNQPQHF | TGTGCCAGCAACACAGGGAATCAGCCCCAGCATTTT
. | TRBJ2-5 | . | TRBV5-1 | CASTSSWGGMETQYF | TGCGCCAGCACCTCATCGTGGGGGGGCATGGAGACCCAGTACTTC
. | TRBJ1-2 | TRBD1 | TRBV7-2 | CASSYGGQGYGYTF | TGTGCCAGCAGCTACGGAGGACAGGGCTATGGCTACACCTTC
. | TRBJ2-2 | TRBD2 | TRBV3-1/TRBV3-2 | CASSQGTSGGSGELFF | TGTGCCAGCAGCCAAGGGACTAGCGGGGGGTCCGGGGAGCTGTTTTTT
once | TRBJ1-1 | . | TRBV5-6 | CASSWGRGLNAEAFF | TGTGCCAGCAGCTGGGGCCGGGGACTCAACGCTGAAGCTTTCTTT
. | TRBJ1-2 | . | TRBV7-9 | CASSRSGGYTF | TGTGCCAGCAGTCGAAGCGGGGGCTACACCTTC